Shown below are 27 T cell receptor beta chains from a single sample sequenced in a study of CD8 T cells in Susac syndrome. After extraction with the RNeasy kit, about 0.45 to 1 ug of the RNA was reverse transcribed using random hexamers. MiXCR, run by TCRdb on the immunoSEQ multiplex PCR reads, gives a single entry per CDR3 protein. This table has 150,000 to 190,000 distinct CDR3 sequences, 95% to 96% appearing once. Sequenced sample: CD8+ T cells from PBMCs. Receptors originate from a human donor with multiple sclerosis.

V gene TRBV4-1 combines with J gene TRBJ2-5, with D hard to call. Trimming removed 0 bases from V and 5 bases from J, with 10 bases in between. Germline V gene sequence: CDR1 MGHRA, CDR2 YSYEKL. This CDR3 contains 14 residues. CDR3 residues: CASSQDRLEETQYF. In DNA form, the CDR3 reads TGCGCCAGCAGCCAAGATCGGCTGGAGGAGACCCAGTACTTC.

V and J are TRBV27 and TRBJ2-1, with D possibly matching TRBD2 (5 bases). The CDR3 contains 12 residues. The germline V and J ends were trimmed by 3 bases and 8 bases, with 8 bases remaining between them. CDR1 MNHEY and CDR2 SMNVEV come from the germline V gene (reference sequence). The CDR3 nucleotides are TGTGCCAGCAGTTTTCCCGGGGATGAGCAGTTCTTC. Amino acids: CASSFPGDEQFF.

The chain joins TRBV20-1 to TRBJ2-3; 7 bases fit TRBD2. Germline V gene sequence: CDR1 DFQATT, CDR2 SNEGSKA (reference sequence). The length of the CDR3 is 13 residues. J lost 2 bases, V lost 7 bases, and 6 bases had no gene match. Written as DNA, the CDR3 is TGCAGTGTATCCACTAGCGACACAGATACGCAGTATTTT. Protein sequence: CSVSTSDTDTQYF.

The gene calls are TRBV29-1 and TRBJ1-1, with D possibly TRBD1 on 6 matching bases. Trimming cost V 3 bases and J 6 bases, with 8 bases left between them. The CDR3 spans 11 residues. CDR1 and CDR2 (germline): SQVTM, ANQGSEA. The DNA of the CDR3 is TGCAGCGTTGAGGGGGCCCCTGAAGCTTTCTTT. The encoded protein is CSVEGAPEAFF.

This chain links TRBV29-1 with TRBJ1-1; D is unresolved. Germline CDR1 SQVTM, CDR2 ANQGSEA. The germline V and J ends were trimmed by 4 bases and 4 bases, with 7 bases remaining between them. The CDR3 is 11 amino acids. The CDR3 DNA follows: TGCAGCGTTGGGACCTCCACTGAAGCTTTCTTT. Its translation: CSVGTSTEAFF. The complete variable domain, with remaining parts taken from reference TRBV29-1 and TRBJ1-1, reads SAVISQKPSRDICQRGTSLTIQCQVDSQVTMMFWYRQQPGQSLTLIATANQGSEATYESGFVIDKFPISRPNLTFSTLTVSNMSPEDSSIYLCSVGTSTEAFFGQGTRLTVV.

The genes are TRBV27 and TRBJ2-7, with 11 bases matching TRBD1. Germline CDR1 reads MNHEY; CDR2 reads SMNVEV (reference sequence). V was pared by 5 bases and J by 5 bases, with 8 bases of the junction left unmatched. This CDR3 spans 15 amino acids. The chain's CDR3 is CASSLRDRGIDEQYF. For the CDR3, the DNA is TGTGCCAGCAGTCTCCGGGACAGGGGGATCGACGAGCAGTACTTC.

This chain joins TRBV29-1 and TRBJ1-1; 7 bases match TRBD1. Germline CDR1 and CDR2: SQVTM and ANQGSEA. The CDR3 extends over 13 amino acids. V was clipped by 7 bases and J by 2 bases; unmatched bases: 7. The CDR3 region is CSATGVVNTEAFF. As DNA, the CDR3 is TGCAGCGCCACAGGGGTTGTTAACACTGAAGCTTTCTTT.

This rearrangement joins TRBV4-1 to TRBJ1-2; TRBD1 matches 9 bases. The CDR3 has 16 amino acids. Trimming took 3 bases from V and 4 from J; bases not matched to a gene: 9. Germline lookup yields CDR1 MGHRA and CDR2 YSYEKL. CDR3 protein: CASSHITGQGAYGYTF. DNA for the CDR3: TGCGCCAGCAGCCATATAACGGGACAGGGAGCCTATGGCTACACCTTC.

The chain uses TRBV7-9 and TRBJ2-5; D perhaps matches TRBD2 (6 bases). Trimming removed 3 bases from V and 4 bases from J, with 12 bases in between. Germline V lookup: CDR1 SEHNR, CDR2 FQNEAQ (reference sequence). This CDR3 is 14 amino acids long. CDR3 protein: CASSFGREVETQYF. The CDR3 DNA reads as TGTGCCAGCAGCTTTGGCAGGGAGGTAGAGACCCAGTACTTC.

This chain connects TRBV10-3 to TRBJ2-6, with D possibly TRBD2 on 5 matching bases. The CDR3 runs to 16 residues. The V gene's germline CDR1 is ENHRY and CDR2 SYGVKD. Trimming cost V 6 bases and J 0 bases, with 12 bases left between them. CDR3 amino acids: CAIRDPGSSGANVLTF. The CDR3 DNA is TGTGCCATCAGGGACCCTGGGAGCTCTGGGGCCAACGTCCTGACTTTC.

The rearrangement uses TRBV20-1 and TRBJ1-1; 8 nucleotides line up with TRBD1. V lost 1 base to trimming and J lost 0 bases; unmatched junction nucleotides: 4. The germline V gene has CDR1 DFQATT and CDR2 SNEGSKA (reference sequence). The CDR3 contains 15 residues. DNA of the CDR3: TGCAGTGCTAGAGGGAAGACAGGGGTGAACACTGAAGCTTTCTTT. Amino acids: CSARGKTGVNTEAFF.

The chain joins TRBV7-9 to TRBJ2-1; TRBD2 might be the D (5 bases). Germline V gene sequence: CDR1 SEHNR, CDR2 FQNEAQ (reference sequence). V was shortened by 5 bases and J by 12 bases, with 17 bases between the two germline ends. The CDR3 covers 13 residues. CDR3 amino acids: CASSRVRVEGQFF. The CDR3 DNA sequence: TGTGCCAGCAGCAGGGTGCGGGTCGAGGGGCAGTTCTTC.

The chain has TRBV18 and TRBJ2-7; 8 positions agree with TRBD1. The V segment lost 6 bases and the J segment 4 bases; nucleotides outside the gene matches: 8. This CDR3 spans 14 amino acids. From germline, CDR1 is KGHSH and CDR2 LQKENI. Here the CDR3 DNA reads TGTGCCAGCTCTATGACGGACAGGGCTTACGAGCAGTACGTC. Protein sequence: CASSMTDRAYEQYV.

The V gene is TRBV29-1, the J gene TRBJ1-1, with no clear D. The CDR3 has 13 amino acids. Germline V gives CDR1 SQVTM, CDR2 ANQGSEA. Trimming left V 8 bases short and J 0 bases short, with 13 bases between. The CDR3 loop reads CSIWTGMNTEAFF. CDR3 in DNA: TGCAGCATATGGACGGGGATGAACACTGAAGCTTTCTTT.

The chain has TRBV2 and TRBJ2-5; D is uncertain. From germline, CDR1 is SNHLY and CDR2 FYNNEI. CDR3 length: 17 residues. The germline V and J ends were trimmed by 0 bases and 2 bases, with 16 bases remaining between them. The CDR3 reads CASSEALVWQEQETQYF. As DNA, the CDR3 is TGTGCCAGCAGTGAAGCACTGGTCTGGCAGGAACAAGAGACCCAGTACTTC.

J is TRBJ1-5 and V is TRBV2, with TRBD1 matching over 7 bases. Germline V gene sequence: CDR1 SNHLY, CDR2 FYNNEI. V was clipped by 1 base and J by 1 base; unmatched bases: 1. This CDR3 contains 15 residues. CDR3 protein: CASSEVGGSNQPQHF. The CDR3 region has the DNA TGTGCCAGCAGTGAAGTAGGGGGCAGCAATCAGCCCCAGCATTTT.

The chain recombines TRBV21-1 with TRBJ2-7. TRBV21-1 is labeled a pseudogene. This CDR3 is built from 11 residues. The CDR3 loop is CASSKTDEQYV. The CDR3 DNA is TGTGCCAGCAGCAAAACGGACGAGCAGTACGTC.

The genes are TRBV7-2 and TRBJ2-7; no firm D call. The CDR3 totals 13 residues. V was shortened by 2 bases and J by 3 bases, with 8 bases between the two germline ends. The V gene's germline CDR1 is SGHTA and CDR2 FQGNSA. The DNA of the CDR3 is TGTGCCAGCAGCTTACGTCGGCTCTACGAGCAGTACTTC. This codes for CASSLRRLYEQYF.

The chain combines TRBV29-1 with TRBJ1-2; D is uncertain. This CDR3 region has 12 residues. Germline V CDR1 and CDR2: SQVTM, ANQGSEA. Trimming left V 3 bases short and J 4 bases short, with 9 bases between. CDR3 loop: CSVDGVPYGYTF. The CDR3 bases are TGCAGCGTTGATGGAGTTCCCTATGGCTACACCTTC.

This clonotype came up once. The chain has TRBV18 and TRBJ2-3; 8 bases agree with TRBD2. CDR1 is KGHSH and CDR2 is LQKENI in the germline V gene. This CDR3 has 13 amino acids. V lost 6 bases, J lost 1 base, and 0 bases stayed unmatched. CDR3 region: CASSTSGTDTQYF. Written as DNA, the CDR3 is TGTGCCAGCTCGACTAGCGGCACAGATACGCAGTATTTT.

V and J are TRBV15 and TRBJ1-1, with TRBD1 as a possible D gene (5 bases). Trimming stripped 0 bases from V and 1 base from J, with 9 bases between. Germline V gene data show CDR1 as LNHNV and CDR2 as YYDKDF (reference sequence). The CDR3 is 15 residues long. For the CDR3, the DNA is TGTGCCACCAGCAGAGATGGGGACCCGAACACTGAAGCTTTCTTT. Encoded protein: CATSRDGDPNTEAFF.

V gene TRBV9 combines with J gene TRBJ1-5; D may be TRBD1 (6 bases). From germline, CDR1 is SGDLS and CDR2 YYNGEE. V was clipped by 3 bases and J by 3 bases, with 10 bases between them. The CDR3 consists of 14 residues. The DNA for the CDR3 is TGTGCCAGCAGCGCAGGGGATGACAATCAGCCCCAGCATTTT. It encodes CASSAGDDNQPQHF.

The chain links TRBV4-1 to TRBJ2-5; the match to TRBD2 covers 11 bases. The germline CDR1 and CDR2 sequences are MGHRA and YSYEKL. CDR3 length: 17 amino acids. With 0 bases clipped from V and 2 bases from J, the junction kept 5 bases outside the gene matches. This CDR3 is CASSQEIAGGLQETQYF. The CDR3 DNA follows: TGCGCCAGCAGCCAAGAAATAGCGGGGGGGCTTCAAGAGACCCAGTACTTC.

This chain uses TRBV20-1 with TRBJ2-3; D is perhaps TRBD1 (5 bases). Trimming shortened V by 2 bases and J by 4 bases, and 19 bases separated the two germline ends. The CDR3 totals 16 residues. The germline V gene has CDR1 DFQATT and CDR2 SNEGSKA (reference sequence). This CDR3 is CSARPPTETKSDTQYF. Written as DNA, the CDR3 is TGCAGTGCTAGACCCCCGACAGAAACCAAGTCAGATACGCAGTATTTT.

V and J are TRBV30 and TRBJ2-7; D is unresolved. This CDR3 is 12 amino acids long. CDR1 and CDR2 from the germline V gene are GTSNPN and SVGIG (reference sequence). V lost 3 bases and J lost 1, with 7 bases in between. Written as DNA, the CDR3 is TGTGCCTGGAGCGGCACATCCTACGAGCAGTACTTC. It specifies CAWSGTSYEQYF.

This chain links TRBV6-2 or TRBV6-3 with TRBJ1-6, with D possibly being TRBD1 (6 bases). In germline, CDR1 is MNHEY, CDR2 SVGEGT. The CDR3 length is 15 residues. Trimming shortened V by 5 bases and J by 4 bases, and 12 bases separated the two germline ends. The CDR3 DNA sequence: TGTGCCAGCAGTACTATCAGGGGATATAATTCACCCCTCCACTTT. Amino acids: CASSTIRGYNSPLHF.

The V call is TRBV21-1, the J call TRBJ2-3; no DNA check was done on the table's D call, TRBD1. TRBV21-1 is labeled a pseudogene. CDR3 size: 17 residues. Here the CDR3 DNA reads TGTGCCAGCAGCAAAGAGATAAACAGGCCCGGCACAGATACGCAGTATTTT. The encoded protein is CASSKEINRPGTDTQYF.